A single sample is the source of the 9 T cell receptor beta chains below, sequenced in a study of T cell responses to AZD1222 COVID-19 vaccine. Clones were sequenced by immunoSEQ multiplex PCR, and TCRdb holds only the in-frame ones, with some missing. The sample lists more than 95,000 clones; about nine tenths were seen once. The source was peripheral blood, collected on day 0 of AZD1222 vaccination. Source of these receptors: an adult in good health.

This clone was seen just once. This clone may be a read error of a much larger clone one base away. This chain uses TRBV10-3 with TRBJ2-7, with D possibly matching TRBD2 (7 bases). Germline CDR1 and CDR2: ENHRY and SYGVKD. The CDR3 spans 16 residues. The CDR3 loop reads CTISDPGGRGRYEQYF. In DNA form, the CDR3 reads TGTACCATCAGTGATCCGGGGGGCAGGGGAAGGTACGAGCAGTACTTC.

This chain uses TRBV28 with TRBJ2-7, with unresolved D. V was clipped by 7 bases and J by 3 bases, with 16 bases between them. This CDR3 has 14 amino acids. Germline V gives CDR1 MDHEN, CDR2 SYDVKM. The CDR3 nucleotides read TGTGCCAGCAAGGTGGCACCAGTACGCTACGAGCAGTACTTC. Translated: CASKVAPVRYEQYF. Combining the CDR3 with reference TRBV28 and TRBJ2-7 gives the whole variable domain DVKVTQSSRYLVKRTGEKVFLECVQDMDHENMFWYRQDPGLGLRLIYFSYDVKMKEKGDIPEGYSVSREKKERFSLILESASTNQTSMYLCASKVAPVRYEQYFGPGTRLTVT.

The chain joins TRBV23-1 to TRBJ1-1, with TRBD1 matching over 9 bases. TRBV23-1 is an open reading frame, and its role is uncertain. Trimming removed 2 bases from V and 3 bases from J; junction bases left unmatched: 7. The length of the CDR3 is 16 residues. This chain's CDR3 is CASSQEGTGPYTEAFF. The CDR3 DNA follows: TGCGCCAGCAGTCAAGAAGGGACAGGGCCTTACACTGAAGCTTTCTTT.

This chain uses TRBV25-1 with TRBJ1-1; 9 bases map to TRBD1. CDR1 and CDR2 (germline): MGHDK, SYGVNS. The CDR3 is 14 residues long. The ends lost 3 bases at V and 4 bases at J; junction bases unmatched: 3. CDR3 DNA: TGTGCCAGCAGTGACCGGGACAGGGCCACTGAAGCTTTCTTT. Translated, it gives CASSDRDRATEAFF. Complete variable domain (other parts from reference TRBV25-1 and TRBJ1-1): EADIYQTPRYLVIGTGKKITLECSQTMGHDKMYWYQQDPGMELHLIHYSYGVNSTEKGDLSSESTVSRIRTEHFPLTLESARPSHTSQYLCASSDRDRATEAFFGQGTRLTVV.

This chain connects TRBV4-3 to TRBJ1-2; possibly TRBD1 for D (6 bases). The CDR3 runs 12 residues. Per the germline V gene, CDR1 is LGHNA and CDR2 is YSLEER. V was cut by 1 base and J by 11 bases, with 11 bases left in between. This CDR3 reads CASSQARGGYTF. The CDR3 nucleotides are TGCGCCAGCAGCCAAGCAAGAGGGGGTTACACCTTC.

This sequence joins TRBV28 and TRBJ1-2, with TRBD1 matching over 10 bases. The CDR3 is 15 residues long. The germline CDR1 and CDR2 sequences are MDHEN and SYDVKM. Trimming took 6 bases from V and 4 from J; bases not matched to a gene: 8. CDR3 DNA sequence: TGTGCCAGCAGAACAAAGACAGGGGGCGCCTATGGCTACACCTTC. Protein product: CASRTKTGGAYGYTF.

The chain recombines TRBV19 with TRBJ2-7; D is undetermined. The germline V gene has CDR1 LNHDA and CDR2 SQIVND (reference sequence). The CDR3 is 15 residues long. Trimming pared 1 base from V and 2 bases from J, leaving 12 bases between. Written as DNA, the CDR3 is TGTGCCAGTAGTATAGTCGGAAACAGAGCCTACGAGCAGTACTTC. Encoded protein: CASSIVGNRAYEQYF.

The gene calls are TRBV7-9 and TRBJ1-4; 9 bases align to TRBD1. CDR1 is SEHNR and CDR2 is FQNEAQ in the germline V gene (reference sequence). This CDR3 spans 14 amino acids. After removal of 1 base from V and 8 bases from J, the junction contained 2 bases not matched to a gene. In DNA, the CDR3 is TGTGCCAGCAGCTTAGGAACAGGGGGCGAAAAACTGTTTTTT. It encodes CASSLGTGGEKLFF. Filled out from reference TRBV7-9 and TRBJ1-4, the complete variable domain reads DTGVSQNPRHKITKRGQNVTFRCDPISEHNRLYWYRQTLGQGPEFLTYFQNEAQLEKSRLLSDRFSAERPKGSFSTLEIQRTEQGDSAMYLCASSLGTGGEKLFFGSGTQLSVL.

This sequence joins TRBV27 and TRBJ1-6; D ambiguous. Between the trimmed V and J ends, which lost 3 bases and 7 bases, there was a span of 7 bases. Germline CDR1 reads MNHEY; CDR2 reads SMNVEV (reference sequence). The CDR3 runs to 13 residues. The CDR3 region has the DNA TGTGCCAGCAGTTTTGAGTACAATTCACCCCTCCACTTT. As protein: CASSFEYNSPLHF.